This T cell receptor (beta chain) was retrieved from a study of siplizumab effects on memory and regulatory T cells (dated by TCRdb to the late 2010s). The study in broad terms: The study looked at the effect of siplizumab, an anti-CD2 antibody, on alloreactive T-cell subsets in allogeneic mixed lymphocyte reactions made from human PBMCs.

CDR1 and CDR2, per the germline V gene, are MNHNS and SASEGT. The CDR3 goes from the cysteine to the phenylalanine over 14 residues. The kept DNA is CDR3 alone, 42 bases in frame from the first base. Deletion took 7 bases off V and 5 bases off J, with a span of 17 bases between the germline ends. To note about this clone: The clone's antigen remains unknown. The sample holds no much larger clone one base away, and base qualities are not on file.

On the study overall, not on this receptor specifically: In reactions with siplizumab, an average of approximately 69% of mappable alloreactive CD4+ clones were Treg-derived, compared with 25% to 30% in control reactions. Whether proliferating Tregs from siplizumab cultures actually had suppressive function was not functionally confirmed. Roughly 75-95% of proliferating CD4+ or CD8+ clones could not be assigned a naive or memory phenotype. The cumulative frequency of alloreactive sequences traceable to unstimulated CD4+ memory T cells was significantly reduced by siplizumab. Unstimulated naive T cells appeared more diverse than memory T cells, and naive cells seemed to contribute substantially to the alloresponse. Sequences below about 10^-5 frequency were poorly captured, so only a minor fraction of alloreactive clones could be mapped to unstimulated subsets.

Library preparation employed the immunoSEQ multiplex PCR assay. The deep sequencing platform assayed about 10^5 TCR templates per sample. Genomic DNA extracted from sorted T cells was used for TCRbeta CDR3 sequencing. Regarding the original processing steps: The R programming language was used for clonal analysis of TCRbeta CDR3 data. Unstimulated samples were compared with post-reaction CFSE-low samples to define alloreactive CD4+ and CD8+ clones. Regulatory or non-regulatory origin of alloreactive CD4+ clones was assigned by matching sequences to the sorted unstimulated Treg and non-Treg repertoires. TCRdb took this table from immuneACCESS and kept in-frame rearrangements with V and J called. Such tables lack part of the clones; where checked against another copy, unresolved V genes explain under half of the gap, and the rest is unexplained. V, J and clone size are taken as reported in that table, and D and trimming were inferred from the DNA itself. In all, the sample holds some 120,000 clones, and roughly 94% of those were seen once. The leading ten clones occupy roughly 1.5% of the sample.

Sorted unstimulated T cells, along with proliferating T cells recovered from mixed lymphocyte reactions, underwent TCRbeta CDR3 sequencing. Fresh whole blood from 9 to 10 HLA-typed healthy donors served as the source for isolating PBMCs. To map where alloreactive clones came from, unstimulated CD4+ non-regulatory T cells were FACS-sorted. The sequenced material came from non-Treg CD4+ T cells sorted from blood. Interpreted using the paper, the cell subset or site label stands for: FACS-sorted unstimulated CD4+ non-regulatory T cells. The origin of this receptor is a human donor in good health. The V gene is TRBV6-1 and the J gene is TRBJ1-2, with TRBD1 tentatively as D gene (6 bases match). Here the CDR3 is given as CASIKGGAAYGYTF. The DNA sequence is as follows: TGTGCCAGCATCAAAGGGGGGGCGGCATATGGCTACACCTTC.